This TCR beta chain was observed in a study of Ad26.COV2.S vaccination and SARS-CoV-2 variants. The protocol was immunoSEQ multiplex PCR, while the TCRdb copy is restricted to in-frame clones and leaves out a portion. The data hold some 320,000 clones, with 86% observed a single time. As regards this clone: Its antigen is unknown.

General study findings and limits: Substantial breadth was reported for post-vaccination spike-specific CD8+ and CD4+ T cells.

Stated treatment: about 20 received Ad26.COV2.S at low or high dose, single or two shots; roughly five received placebo; per-sample allocation not given. Each sample was drawn 63 days after the first injection (of vaccine or placebo). The CDR3 extends over 15 amino acids. With 1 base clipped from V and 4 bases from J, the junction kept 5 bases outside the gene matches. The germline V gene has CDR1 LNHDA and CDR2 SQIVND (reference sequence). The sequence derives from a person between 18 and 65 years old who received the Ad26.COV2.S COVID-19 vaccine or a placebo. The J gene is TRBJ1-1, the V gene TRBV19; 8 nucleotides align to TRBD1. Material: peripheral blood, obtained in a trial of Ad26.COV2.S vaccine versus placebo. The CDR3, as DNA: TGTGCCAGTAGTATAGGGCGGACAGGGACCACTGAAGCTTTCTTT. Translation gives CASSIGRTGTTEAFF.